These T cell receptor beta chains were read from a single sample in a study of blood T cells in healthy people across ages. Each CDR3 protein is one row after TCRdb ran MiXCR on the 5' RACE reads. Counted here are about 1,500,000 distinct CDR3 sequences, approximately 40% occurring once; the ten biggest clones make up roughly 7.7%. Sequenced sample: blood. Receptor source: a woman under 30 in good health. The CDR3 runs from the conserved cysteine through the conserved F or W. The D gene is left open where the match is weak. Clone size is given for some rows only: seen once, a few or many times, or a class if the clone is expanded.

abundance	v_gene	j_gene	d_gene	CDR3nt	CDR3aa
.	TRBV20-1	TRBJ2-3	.	TGCAGTGCTAGACAAACAGGGGATACGCAGTATTTT	CSARQTGDTQYF
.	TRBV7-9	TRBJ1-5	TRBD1	TGTGCCAGCAGCTTAGAGACAGGGATCTTAAATCAGCCCCAGCATTTT	CASSLETGILNQPQHF
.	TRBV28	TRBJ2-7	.	TGTGCCAGCAACTCCCGGGACCTTTCTTCCTACGAGCAGTACTTC	CASNSRDLSSYEQYF
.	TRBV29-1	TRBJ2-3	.	TGCAGCGTTTATAGCGGAGCCACAGATACGCAGTATTTT	CSVYSGATDTQYF
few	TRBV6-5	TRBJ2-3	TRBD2	TGTGCCAGCAGTAACGGGGGGGCGACAGATACGCAGTATTTT	CASSNGGATDTQYF
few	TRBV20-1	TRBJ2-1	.	TGCAGTGCCAGGCAGGATCCGGGGGGCCCCGCTTATGAGCAGTTCTTC	CSARQDPGGPAYEQFF
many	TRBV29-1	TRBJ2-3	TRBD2	TGCAGCGTTGATTCGCGGGGGACGTACACAGATACGCAGTATTTT	CSVDSRGTYTDTQYF
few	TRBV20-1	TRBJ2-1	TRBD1	TGCAGTGCTAGGAGGACAGGGGGGGTCAGATACAATGAGCAGTTCTTC	CSARRTGGVRYNEQFF
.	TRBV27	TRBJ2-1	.	TGTGCCAGCAGTTTGCGTCCTGCTAGAGATCGGTACAATGAGCAGTTCTTC	CASSLRPARDRYNEQFF
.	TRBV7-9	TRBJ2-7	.	TGTGCCAGCAGCTTAGCGCATGGGGGGTTTCCAAGCTCCTACGAGCAGTACTTC	CASSLAHGGFPSSYEQYF
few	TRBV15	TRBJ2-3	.	TGTGCCACCAGCATTTCCCCCGGGGATACGCAGTATTTT	CATSISPGDTQYF
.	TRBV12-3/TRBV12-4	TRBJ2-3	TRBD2	TGTGCCAGCAGAAGACTAGCGGAGGGGGATACGCAGTATTTT	CASRRLAEGDTQYF
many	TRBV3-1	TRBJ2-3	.	TGTGCCAGCAGCCAACAACGGGCTACGCAGTATTTT	CASSQQRATQYF
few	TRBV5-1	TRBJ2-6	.	TGCGCCAGCGGGACAAGTGCATCTGGGGCCAACGTCCTGACTTTC	CASGTSASGANVLTF
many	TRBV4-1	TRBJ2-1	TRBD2	TGCGCCAGCAGCCAAGTCCCCGGGACTAGCGTCTACAATGAGCAGTTCTTC	CASSQVPGTSVYNEQFF
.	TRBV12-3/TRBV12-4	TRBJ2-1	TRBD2	TGTGCCAGCAGTTTAGGGGCGGGAGGTTTTGATGAGCAGTTCTTC	CASSLGAGGFDEQFF
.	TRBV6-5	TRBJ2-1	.	TGTGCCGGCAGTTATGACTGGAGCTCCTACAATGAGCAGTTCTTC	CAGSYDWSSYNEQFF
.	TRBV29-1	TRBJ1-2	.	TGCAGCGTTGAAGGTCAGGGCGTCTATGGCTACACCTTC	CSVEGQGVYGYTF
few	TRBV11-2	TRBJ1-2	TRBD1	TGTGCCAGCAGCTTAAGTGGGGACAGGGGAGGCTATGGCTACACCTTC	CASSLSGDRGGYGYTF
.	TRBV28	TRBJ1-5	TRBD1	TGTGCCAGCAGTCCACAGGACAGGGTCTTTAGCAATCAGCCCCAGCATTTT	CASSPQDRVFSNQPQHF
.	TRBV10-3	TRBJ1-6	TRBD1	TGTGCCACCAGGACAGGGGGCTCTTCACCCCTCCACTTT	CATRTGGSSPLHF
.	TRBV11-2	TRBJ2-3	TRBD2	TGTGCCAGCAGCTTCGACCCCGCCGCGCGGGAGATCATAGATACGCAGTATTTT	CASSFDPAAREIIDTQYF
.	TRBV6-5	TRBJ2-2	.	TGTGCCAGCAGTTACTCCTTCGGTAGCGGGGAGCTGTTTTTT	CASSYSFGSGELFF
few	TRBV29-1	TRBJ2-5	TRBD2	TGCAGCGTTGAAGATAGGGGAGGGAAAGAGACCCAGTACTTC	CSVEDRGGKETQYF
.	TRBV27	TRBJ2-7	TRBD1	TGTGCCAGCAGTTCCACAGGGGGCGATGTCTACGAGCAGTACTTC	CASSSTGGDVYEQYF
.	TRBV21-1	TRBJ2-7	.	TGTGCCAGCAGCAAAGGGCTCCACAGAGGCGCCTCCTACGAGCAGTACTTC	CASSKGLHRGASYEQYF
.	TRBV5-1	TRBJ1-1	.	TGCGCCAGCAGCAGAGAAAACAGGGAAACTGAAGCTTTCTTT	CASSRENRETEAFF
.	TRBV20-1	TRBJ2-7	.	TGCAGTGCCCACAGGGGAGGCTCCTACGAGCAGTACTTC	CSAHRGGSYEQYF
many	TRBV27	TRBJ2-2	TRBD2	TGTGCCAGCAGTTTCCGGGGGGGGACCGGGGAGCTGTTTTTT	CASSFRGGTGELFF
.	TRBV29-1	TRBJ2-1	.	TGCAGCGTCGGAAGGTCTCCAGCCTACAATGAGCAGTTCTTC	CSVGRSPAYNEQFF
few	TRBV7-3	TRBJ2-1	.	TGTGCCAGCAGCTTCCAAAACTATAACGAGCAGTTCTTC	CASSFQNYNEQFF
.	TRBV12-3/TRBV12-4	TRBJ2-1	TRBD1	TGTGCCAGCACCACTGCGGGACAGGGGTCCGGTGAGCAGTTCTTC	CASTTAGQGSGEQFF
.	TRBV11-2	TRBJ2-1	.	TGTGCCAGCAGTTACGGCTTTGGGGAAATTGGGGATGAGCAGTTCTTC	CASSYGFGEIGDEQFF
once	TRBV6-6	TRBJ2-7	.	TGTGCCAGCAGTAAAGCTTCTGACAGTAGCTCCTACGAGCAGTACTTC	CASSKASDSSSYEQYF
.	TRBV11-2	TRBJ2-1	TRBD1	TGTGCCAGCAGCCTACAGCCGGGACAGGTATACGAGCAGTTCTTC	CASSLQPGQVYEQFF
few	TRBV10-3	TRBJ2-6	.	TGTGCCATCAGTACTGGACCGAGCTCTGGGGCCAACGTCCTGACTTTC	CAISTGPSSGANVLTF
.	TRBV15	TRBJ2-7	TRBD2	TGTGCCACCAGCAGTCCGAGCGGGGGTGTCCCCTACTACGAGCAGTACTTC	CATSSPSGGVPYYEQYF
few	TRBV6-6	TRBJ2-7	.	TGTGCCAGCAGTTACTCGGTAGGGAACTCCTACGAGCAGTACTTC	CASSYSVGNSYEQYF
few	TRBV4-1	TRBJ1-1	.	TGCGCCAGCAGCCCCGATCAGGGTGGTGGGACTGAAGCTTTCTTT	CASSPDQGGGTEAFF
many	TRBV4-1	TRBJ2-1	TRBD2	TGCGCCAGCAGCCAAGATCCTGCTAGCGGGTTGGTTTCCTACAATGAGCAGTTCTTC	CASSQDPASGLVSYNEQFF
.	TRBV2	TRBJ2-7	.	TGTGCCAGCACATTCAATGGAGGCTACGAGCAGTACTTC	CASTFNGGYEQYF
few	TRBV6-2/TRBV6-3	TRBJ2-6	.	TGTGCCACCCATCAGGGATCTGGGGCCAACGTCCTGACTTTC	CATHQGSGANVLTF
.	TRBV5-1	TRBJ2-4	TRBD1	TGCGCCAGCTCTGATGGGGACAGGTCCACATCGTTAGCCAAAAACATTCAGTACTTC	CASSDGDRSTSLAKNIQYF
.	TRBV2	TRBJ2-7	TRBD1	TGTGCCAGCAGCACAGGGGGTCCTACGTACTTC	CASSTGGPTYF
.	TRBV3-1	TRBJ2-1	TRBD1	TGTGCCAGCAGCACCCGACAGGGCGCCCGTTTTGGGCAGTTCTTC	CASSTRQGARFGQFF
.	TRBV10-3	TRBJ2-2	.	TGTGCCATCGCGTGGGACACCGGGGAGCTGTTTTTT	CAIAWDTGELFF
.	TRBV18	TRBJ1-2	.	TGTGCCAGCTCACCAAATTTGGCTGGAGGCTACACCTTC	CASSPNLAGGYTF
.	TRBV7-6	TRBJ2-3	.	TGTGCCAGCAGCCCTGGTGCAGAGGGGTCCGCAGATACGCAGTATTTT	CASSPGAEGSADTQYF
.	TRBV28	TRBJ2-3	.	TGTGCCAGCAGCTCAGGGAAAGCTACGCAGTATTTT	CASSSGKATQYF
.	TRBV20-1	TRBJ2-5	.	TGCAGTACTAGAGATGTGATGCGCGGAGAGACCCAGTACTTC	CSTRDVMRGETQYF
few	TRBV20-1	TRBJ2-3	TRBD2	TGCAGTGCTCGACTAGCGGGGGTGGCAGATACGCAGTATTTT	CSARLAGVADTQYF
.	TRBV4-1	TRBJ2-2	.	TGCGCCAGCAGCCAACATTGGGGCGGAGCGGACACCGGGGAGCTGTTTTTT	CASSQHWGGADTGELFF
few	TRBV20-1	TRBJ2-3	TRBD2	TGCAGTGCTAAGCGGGAGATGACAGATACGCAGTATTTT	CSAKREMTDTQYF